One sample yielded the 13 T cell receptor beta chains listed below, sequenced in a study of graft-versus-host responses after intestinal transplantation. TCRdb keeps only in-frame clones here, not all; method: immunoSEQ multiplex PCR. The repertoire includes 9,500 to 10,000 clones, roughly 71% of them detected once, and 20% to 25% sits in the top ten. From the graft tissue, intraepithelial and lamina propria lymphocytes were released through processing. Material: ileum tissue, obtained roughly 470 days after intestinal transplantation. Receptors originate from a human patient who received an intestinal transplant, so some T cells may come from the graft donor.

The CDR3 DNA sequence: TGTGCCAGCAGTTTTACCCCGGACAGGGTCTATGGCTACACCTTC. This encodes CASSFTPDRVYGYTF. The chain has TRBV27 and TRBJ1-2; 8 nucleotides line up with TRBD1. In germline, CDR1 is MNHEY, CDR2 SMNVEV (reference sequence). The CDR3 contains 15 residues. The V segment lost 3 bases and the J segment 4 bases; nucleotides outside the gene matches: 7.

This rearrangement joins TRBV13 to TRBJ2-7; D is possibly TRBD1 or TRBD2 (5 bases each). V was clipped by 1 base and J by 5 bases, with 15 bases between them. The V gene's germline CDR1 is PRHDT and CDR2 FYEKMQ (reference sequence). The CDR3 covers 15 residues. DNA of the CDR3: TGTGCCAGCAGCTTAGAGGGCATAGTGGGACACGAGCAGTACTTC. Encoded protein: CASSLEGIVGHEQYF.

The J gene is TRBJ1-4, the V gene TRBV7-6; 8 bases are shared with TRBD1. Germline values: CDR1 SGHVS, CDR2 FNYEAQ. After removal of 3 bases from V and 0 bases from J, the junction contained 0 bases not matched to a gene. CDR3 length: 15 residues. For the CDR3, the DNA is TGTGCCAGCAGCTTGACAGGGGCAACTAATGAAAAACTGTTTTTT. Amino acid sequence: CASSLTGATNEKLFF.

The chain has TRBV27 and TRBJ2-2; unclear D gene. The CDR3 runs to 11 residues. Trimming removed 6 bases at V and 7 bases at J, with 6 bases between. Per the germline V gene, CDR1 is MNHEY and CDR2 is SMNVEV (reference sequence). DNA of the CDR3: TGTGCCAGCAGATCAGGCGGGGAGCTGTTTTTT. Its translation is CASRSGGELFF.

The rearrangement joins TRBV18 to TRBJ1-1; D remains unclear. Germline V CDR1 and CDR2: KGHSH, LQKENI. CDR3 length: 14 amino acids. V lost 5 bases and J 10 bases, leaving 20 bases between the germline ends. The DNA of the CDR3 is TGTGCCAGCTCAGCGAGCAGGAGAGACTATGGAGCTTTCTTT. Residues: CASSASRRDYGAFF.

The CDR3 reads CASSIGRAPNTGELFF. The DNA for the CDR3 is TGTGCCAGTAGTATAGGTCGAGCGCCCAACACCGGGGAGCTGTTTTTT. This chain links TRBV19 with TRBJ2-2; no clear D gene. The germline V gene encodes CDR1 LNHDA and CDR2 SQIVND (reference sequence). The CDR3 has 16 residues. Trimming removed 1 base at V and 2 bases at J, with 11 bases between.

DNA of the CDR3: TGTGCCAGCAGCTGGGGGACAGCTGAGTTCTACGAGCAGTACTTC. Translated, it gives CASSWGTAEFYEQYF. The J gene is TRBJ2-5, the V gene TRBV5-6; TRBD1 matches at 7 bases. The J call may be incorrect, as the DNA end agrees better with TRBJ2-7. This CDR3 is 15 amino acids long. Germline V gene sequence: CDR1 SGHDT, CDR2 YYEEEE.

This chain uses TRBV5-1 with TRBJ2-5; the D is unclear. Trimming cost V 5 bases and J 2 bases, with 4 bases left between them. Germline V gene sequence: CDR1 SGHRS, CDR2 YFSETQ. The CDR3 contains 11 residues. CDR3 amino acids: CASRLQETQYF. For the CDR3, the DNA is TGCGCCAGCAGACTACAAGAGACCCAGTACTTC.

The CDR3 DNA follows: TGTGCCAGCAGTCTAGCCCTAGATACGCAGTATTTT. It specifies CASSLALDTQYF. The chain couples TRBV6-6 to TRBJ2-3; D is possibly TRBD2 (5 bases). Germline V CDR1 and CDR2: MNHNY, SVGAGI (reference sequence). V was trimmed by 5 bases and J by 5 bases, leaving 8 bases between them. The CDR3 length is 12 residues.

DNA for the CDR3: TGTGCCAGAAGAGCTACTTTTTCGTGGACCAAATCAATCCGGCGGACCCAGTACTTC. Protein sequence: CARRATFSWTKSIRRTQYF. The V gene is TRBV19, the J gene TRBJ2-5; D unresolved. Germline CDR1 is LNHDA and CDR2 is SQIVND (reference sequence). The length of the CDR3 is 19 residues. Trimming removed 9 bases from V and 7 bases from J, with 36 bases in between.

The V gene is TRBV5-5, the J gene TRBJ1-4; 7 bases are a match to TRBD1. The CDR3 totals 13 residues. The germline V gene encodes CDR1 SGHKS and CDR2 YYEKEE (reference sequence). Germline trimming cut 4 bases from V and 6 bases from J; bases unmatched to any gene: 3. The CDR3 DNA sequence: TGTGCCAGCAGCCAGACAGGGTATGAAAAACTGTTTTTT. Translation: CASSQTGYEKLFF.

The genes are TRBV28 and TRBJ2-1, with D uncertain. Per the germline V gene, CDR1 is MDHEN and CDR2 is SYDVKM. This CDR3 spans 12 amino acids. V was trimmed by 6 bases and J by 9 bases, leaving 12 bases between them. This CDR3 is CASREGVGEQFF. The CDR3 DNA sequence: TGTGCCAGCAGAGAAGGAGTCGGTGAGCAGTTCTTC.

The chain couples TRBV4-2 to TRBJ1-1; possibly TRBD1 for D (6 bases). The CDR3 sequence is 15 residues long. From germline, CDR1 is LGHNA and CDR2 YNFKEQ. V was shortened by 0 bases and J by 1 base, with 9 bases between the two germline ends. CDR3 nucleotide sequence: TGTGCCAGCAGCCAAGAACAGGGCCCGAACACTGAAGCTTTCTTT. Residues: CASSQEQGPNTEAFF.